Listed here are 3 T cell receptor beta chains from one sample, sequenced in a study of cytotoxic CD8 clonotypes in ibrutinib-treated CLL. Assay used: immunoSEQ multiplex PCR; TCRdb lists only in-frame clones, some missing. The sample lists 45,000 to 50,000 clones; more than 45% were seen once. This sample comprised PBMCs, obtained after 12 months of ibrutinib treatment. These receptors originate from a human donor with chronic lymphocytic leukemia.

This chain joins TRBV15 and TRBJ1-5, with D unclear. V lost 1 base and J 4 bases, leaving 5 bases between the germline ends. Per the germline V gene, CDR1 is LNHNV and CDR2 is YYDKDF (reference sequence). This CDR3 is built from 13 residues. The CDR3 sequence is CATSRGSNQPQHF. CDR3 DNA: TGTGCCACCAGCAGAGGGAGTAATCAGCCCCAGCATTTT.

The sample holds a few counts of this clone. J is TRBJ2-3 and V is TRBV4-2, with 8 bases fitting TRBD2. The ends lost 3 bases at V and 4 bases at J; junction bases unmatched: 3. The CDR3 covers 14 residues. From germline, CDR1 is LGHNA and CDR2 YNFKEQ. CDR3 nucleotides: TGTGCCAGCAGCCAGGGACTAGTTTCAGATACGCAGTATTTT. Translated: CASSQGLVSDTQYF.

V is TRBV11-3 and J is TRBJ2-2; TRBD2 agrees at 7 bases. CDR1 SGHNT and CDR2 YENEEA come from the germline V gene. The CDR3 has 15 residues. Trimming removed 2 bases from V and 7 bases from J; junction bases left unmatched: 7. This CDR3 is CASSLMGGVGGELFF. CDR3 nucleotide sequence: TGTGCCAGCAGCTTAATGGGAGGGGTTGGCGGGGAGCTGTTTTTT.